This T cell receptor (beta chain) was sequenced during a study of shared clonotypes between healthy human individuals. General study points: When naive CD4 clonotypes were compared across a few donors, 5% to 5.5% were shared. Shared clonotypes across all four donors exceeded non-shared ones in generation probability.

Naive CD8 cells lacked CD45RO and underwent positive selection for CCR7, leaving out terminally differentiated effector memory CD45RA+ cells. The donors, all of them Caucasian adults, lived in Nashville, Tennessee. Germline V CDR1 and CDR2: SGHNT, YYREEE (reference sequence). V dropped 3 bases and J dropped 4 bases, with 19 bases sitting between them. The CDR3 consists of 16 residues. Per the original data handling: There were no quality scores in the junction-only immunoSEQ sequences, so filtering differed. The method was immunoSEQ multiplex PCR; TCRdb's version includes in-frame clones alone and lacks a portion of them. V and J calls and clone size are given by that table; D and trimming were obtained from the DNA. Found here are some 1,900,000 clones, about 95% of them singletons; the top ten hold roughly 1.2%. Of note for this clone: Its specificity is not known.

The TCR originated in a man between 18 and 35 years old in good health. The source material was naive CD8+ T cells sorted from blood. The gene calls are TRBV5-4 and TRBJ1-2, with D perhaps TRBD1 (6 bases). The CDR3 loop is CASSSSDRFYSYGYTF. As DNA, the CDR3 is TGTGCCAGCAGCTCCTCAGACAGGTTTTATAGCTATGGCTACACCTTC. Together with reference TRBV5-4 and TRBJ1-2, the CDR3 gives the full variable domain: ETGVTQSPTHLIKTRGQQVTLRCSSQSGHNTVSWYQQALGQGPQFIFQYYREEENGRGNFPPRFSGLQFPNYSSELNVNALELDDSALYLCASSSSDRFYSYGYTFGSGTRLTVV.